One and the same sample provided the 17 T cell receptor beta chains below, sequenced in a study of cytomegalovirus exposure and HLA in healthy donors. PCR used 60 Vbeta primers and 13 Jbeta primers. Sequenced by immunoSEQ multiplex PCR; TCRdb stores in-frame clones only, minus some. Among about 150,000 clones, about 85% were seen once, and the ten largest hold about 8.3%. Specimen: PBMCs. The receptors shown here come from a man aged 30 to 39 in good health and CMV-seropositive.

The chain links TRBV30 to TRBJ2-6, with D uncertain. CDR3 size: 14 residues. CDR1 is GTSNPN and CDR2 is SVGIG in the germline V gene (reference sequence). Trimming removed 1 base at V and 6 bases at J, with 10 bases between. In nucleotides, the CDR3 is TGTGCCTGGAGTGGCCCAACATCGGCCAACGTCCTGACTTTC. Its translation is CAWSGPTSANVLTF.

The chain combines TRBV9 with TRBJ1-1; tentatively, D is TRBD1 (6 bases). This CDR3 comprises 16 residues. Germline assignment: CDR1 SGDLS and CDR2 YYNGEE. Trimming took off 3 bases at V and 4 bases at J, with 19 bases between the two ends. The CDR3 sequence is CASSAGGGRSFTEAFF. As DNA, the CDR3 is TGTGCCAGCAGCGCCGGGGGCGGGAGATCTTTCACTGAAGCTTTCTTT.

The count of this clone is one. It is unclear where the CDR3 begins or ends on the DNA, so no DNA is shown, and the CDR3 is as TCRdb lists it. The chain has TRBV19 and TRBJ2-3; TRBD2 is the table's D call, not checked against the DNA. The germline V gene encodes CDR1 LNHDA and CDR2 SQIVND (reference sequence). The CDR3 contains 14 residues when both ends are counted. The CDR3 sequence is CASTSGGPPDTQYF.

This sequence joins TRBV5-1 and TRBJ1-4; TRBD1 matches 7 bases. Germline lookup yields CDR1 SGHRS and CDR2 YFSETQ. J was trimmed by 7 bases and V by 5 bases; bases with no gene match: 11. The CDR3 sequence is 15 residues long. CDR3 in amino acids: CASRQGSGRSEKLFF. CDR3 DNA: TGCGCCAGCAGACAGGGGTCCGGGCGAAGTGAAAAACTGTTTTTT. Using reference TRBV5-1 and TRBJ1-4 for the parts outside the CDR3, the full variable domain is KAGVTQTPRYLIKTRGQQVTLSCSPISGHRSVSWYQQTPGQGLQFLFEYFSETQRNKGNFPGRFSGRQFSNSRSEMNVSTLELGDSALYLCASRQGSGRSEKLFFGSGTQLSVL.

This clone was picked up a small number of times. The chain has TRBV19 and TRBJ2-7, with 7 bases matching TRBD1. The germline CDR1 and CDR2 sequences are LNHDA and SQIVND (reference sequence). V gave up 5 bases and J gave up 2 bases; unmatched junction bases: 6. This CDR3 contains 14 residues. The CDR3 DNA is TGTGCCAGTAGTCCTCAACAGGGGCCCTACGAGCAGTACTTC. Its protein product is CASSPQQGPYEQYF.

The chain couples TRBV18 to TRBJ2-1; 12 bases match TRBD1. CDR3 size: 18 residues. The germline gives CDR1 KGHSH, CDR2 LQKENI. V shed 4 bases, J shed 6 bases, and the junction held 13 bases outside the gene matches. The CDR3 DNA sequence: TGTGCCAGCTCACTCGCCGGGACAGGGGGCCTATTATTCAATGAGCAGTTCTTC. Amino acid sequence: CASSLAGTGGLLFNEQFF.

The chain uses TRBV5-6 and TRBJ2-1, with 12 nucleotides matching TRBD2. V lost 4 bases to trimming and J lost 0 bases; unmatched junction nucleotides: 2. The germline CDR1 and CDR2 sequences are SGHDT and YYEEEE. The CDR3 has 16 amino acids. CDR3: CASSQGLAGSYNEQFF. The CDR3 region has the DNA TGTGCCAGCAGCCAGGGACTAGCGGGCTCCTACAATGAGCAGTTCTTC.

The rearrangement links TRBV6-6 to TRBJ1-4; TRBD1 agrees at 8 bases. The junction had 6 bases not matched to a gene; V was cut back by 6 bases and J by 0 bases. This CDR3 comprises 16 residues. CDR1 and CDR2 from the germline V gene are MNHNY and SVGAGI (reference sequence). The CDR3 region is CASRITGGATNEKLFF. CDR3 nucleotides: TGTGCCAGCAGGATAACAGGGGGTGCAACTAATGAAAAACTGTTTTTT.

This clone was counted a single time. V and J are TRBV4-1 and TRBJ1-5, with 8 nucleotides matching TRBD1. After removal of 1 base from V and 7 bases from J, the junction contained 6 bases not matched to a gene. Looked up from germline, CDR1 is MGHRA and CDR2 is YSYEKL. The CDR3 sequence is 15 residues long. The CDR3 reads CASSQVEQGGQPQHF. CDR3 DNA: TGCGCCAGCAGCCAAGTGGAACAGGGGGGGCAGCCCCAGCATTTT.

The genes are TRBV6-5 and TRBJ2-3; tentative D call: TRBD1 (6 bases). Germline CDR1 and CDR2: MNHEY and SVGAGI. The CDR3 is 13 residues long. V gave up 5 bases and J gave up 3 bases, with 9 bases separating them. The DNA of the CDR3 is TGTGCCAGCAGTCGGGACATAACAGATACGCAGTATTTT. It codes for CASSRDITDTQYF.

The chain employs TRBV5-1 and TRBJ2-2, with TRBD2 matching over 9 bases. This CDR3 region has 17 residues. Germline CDR1 reads SGHRS; CDR2 reads YFSETQ. V trimming: 0 bases; J trimming: 7 bases; junction bases outside the gene matches: 10. CDR3 DNA: TGCGCCAGCAGCTTGGAGCGGCGGGAGGGCCTTAGCGGGGAGCTGTTTTTT. It yields the protein CASSLERREGLSGELFF.

The genes are TRBV7-9 and TRBJ2-7; the D is unclear. This CDR3 contains 13 residues. The V end lost 5 bases, the J end lost 0 bases, and 8 bases lay between the germline ends. Germline V gene lookup returns CDR1 SEHNR and CDR2 FQNEAQ (reference sequence). The CDR3 sequence is CASSVSSSYEQYF. In nucleotides, the CDR3 is TGTGCCAGCAGCGTGTCTAGCTCCTACGAGCAGTACTTC.

This clone appeared a few times. This chain joins TRBV5-6 and TRBJ1-3; a possible D gene is TRBD1 (6 bases). Trimming took off 4 bases at V and 4 bases at J, with 15 bases between the two ends. Germline-derived CDR1 and CDR2 are SGHDT and YYEEEE. The CDR3 covers 15 residues. CDR3 region: CASSQDRAGGNTIYF. The CDR3 nucleotides read TGTGCCAGCAGCCAGGACAGAGCGGGGGGAAACACCATATATTTT.

This clone was detected only once. This chain connects TRBV18 to TRBJ2-7, with 7 bases matching TRBD2. Looked up from germline, CDR1 is KGHSH and CDR2 is LQKENI. Losses at the gene ends were 3 bases for V and 0 bases for J; bases not matched to a gene: 8. The CDR3 extends over 16 amino acids. DNA of the CDR3: TGTGCCAGCTCACCGCTTGGGGGAGGGAGCTCCTACGAGCAGTACTTC. It yields the protein CASSPLGGGSSYEQYF.

This clone was counted only a few times. V is TRBV4-1 and J is TRBJ1-1; a weak D match, TRBD1 (5 bases). The germline V and J ends were trimmed by 2 bases and 1 base, with 11 bases remaining between them. The CDR3 covers 15 residues. Germline values: CDR1 MGHRA, CDR2 YSYEKL. The CDR3 sequence is CASSQTGAENTEAFF. In nucleotides, the CDR3 is TGCGCCAGCAGCCAAACTGGGGCGGAGAACACTGAAGCTTTCTTT.

The chain has TRBV6-1 and TRBJ1-2; a possible D gene is TRBD1 (5 bases). This CDR3 comprises 16 residues. V was pared by 4 bases and J by 4 bases, with 19 bases between. The germline CDR1 and CDR2 sequences are MNHNS and SASEGT. The CDR3 loop is CASSVSVLGGTYGYTF. CDR3 coding DNA: TGTGCCAGCAGTGTATCGGTGTTGGGGGGTACCTATGGCTACACCTTC.

The count of this clone is one. The chain combines TRBV15 with TRBJ1-5, with TRBD1 matching 9 bases. The CDR3 is 16 amino acids. V lost 3 bases, J lost 3 bases, and 6 bases stayed unmatched. Germline V gene lookup returns CDR1 LNHNV and CDR2 YYDKDF (reference sequence). The CDR3 is CATSRGDRAYNQPQHF. Written as DNA, the CDR3 is TGTGCCACCAGCAGGGGGGACAGGGCATACAATCAGCCCCAGCATTTT.